Included here is one T cell receptor (beta chain) sequence, with context. The target of this receptor is not known. No much larger clonotype is one base removed from it; base qualities were not supplied. The source of the sample is a study of blood T cell repertoires in COVID-19 (dated by TCRdb to about 2020). Describing the broader study: Collaborator samples came from the United States, Italy and Spain and covered acute and convalescent phases of COVID-19. The material from the prospective study consisted of cDNA or gDNA derived from T cells, B-cell-depleted T cells, or PBMCs. Deeply sampled blood TCRbeta repertoires from subjects exposed to, actively infected with, or recovered from COVID-19 were included in the dataset. The repertoires were released in a freely available public database meant as a resource for research on the immune response to SARS-CoV-2. The samples were drawn from the first 160 participants of the ongoing ImmuneRACE study and from some 1,300 subjects provided by 6 global collaborators. A de-identified subject ID, COVID-19 status, age in years and sex were almost always included in the sample metadata. Where HLA class I and class II types were available, the types were taken from metadata supplied by the sample provider, not from assay-based typing.

The germline V and J ends show losses of 6 bases and 6 bases respectively, and no gene match explains 9 bases of the junction. CDR1 and CDR2, looked up from the germline V gene (reference sequence), are MNHEY and SMNVEV. Inclusive of the bounding cysteine and phenylalanine, the CDR3 is 16 residues long. Only the CDR3 region is kept as DNA, spanning 48 bases read in frame from base 1. What the authors observed across the whole study: The quantity of clinical and demographic metadata differed by source and by participant and was supplied without curation.

TCRbeta CDR3 regions were amplified from genomic DNA by means of the immunoSEQ Assay, a bias-controlled multiplex PCR. Per the source publication's procedure: The number of nucleated cells in each sample was estimated by amplification of reference gene primers within the assay. Sequence reads were collapsed and filtered to measure the absolute abundance of every unique TCRbeta CDR3 rearrangement. For each sample, productive Simpson clonality was calculated as the square root of Simpson's diversity index across productive rearrangements. TCRdb obtained this table from immuneACCESS and retained in-frame rearrangements with V and J assigned. These tables miss some clones; where compared with another copy, unresolved V genes account for less than half of the shortfall, and the remainder is unexplained. Clonal size and the V and J genes are those of that table, whereas D and trimming came from the DNA. This sample comprises approximately 280,000 clones, roughly 90% of them detected only once. Approximately 4.6% of the sample is taken by the ten largest.

Collaborating institutions collected whole blood in K2EDTA tubes following their own protocols. Collaborator samples were shipped for TCRbeta analysis as frozen whole blood, isolated PBMCs, or DNA extracted from either sample type. This TCR came from a man aged 35-49 years with acute or convalescent COVID-19. The rearrangement joined TRBV27 to TRBJ2-2; TRBD2 agrees with 11 junctional bases. Sequencing was done on a sample of peripheral blood. CDR3 protein: CASSSLSGGGPGELFF. The DNA is TGTGCCAGCAGCTCCCTTAGCGGGGGGGGCCCCGGGGAGCTGTTTTTT.